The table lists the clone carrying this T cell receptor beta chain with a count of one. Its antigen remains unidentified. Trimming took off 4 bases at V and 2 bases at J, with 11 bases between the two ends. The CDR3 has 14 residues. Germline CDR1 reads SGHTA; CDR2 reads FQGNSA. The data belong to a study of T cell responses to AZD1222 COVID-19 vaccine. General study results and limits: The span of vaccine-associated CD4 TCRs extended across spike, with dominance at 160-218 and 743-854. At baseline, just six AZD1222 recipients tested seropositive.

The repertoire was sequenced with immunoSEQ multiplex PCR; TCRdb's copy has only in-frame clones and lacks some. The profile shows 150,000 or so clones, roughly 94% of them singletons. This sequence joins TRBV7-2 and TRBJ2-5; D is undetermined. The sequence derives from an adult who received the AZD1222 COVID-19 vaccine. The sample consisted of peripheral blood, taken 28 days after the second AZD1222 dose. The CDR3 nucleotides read TGTGCCAGCAGCTACCAGACAACTCAAGAGACCCAGTACTTC. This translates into CASSYQTTQETQYF.